One and the same sample provided the 29 T cell receptor beta chains below, sequenced in a study of glioma-infiltrating T cells. TCR alpha and beta CDR3 regions were amplified from RNA using iRepertoire nested multiplex PCR. TCRdb re-analysed the multiplex PCR reads in MiXCR, keeping a single row per CDR3 protein. Among approximately 110,000 distinct CDR3 sequences listed, roughly 25% were seen once. The specimen was glioma tissue, nonneoplastic brain tissue, or PBMCs (not recorded which). Source of these receptors: a human donor with low-grade glioma or glioblastoma, undergoing nonglioma brain surgery, or in good health (not recorded which).

This clonotype was seen a few times. This sequence joins TRBV9 and TRBJ2-1; 9 bases match TRBD1. With V trimmed by 2 bases and J by 6 bases, 6 bases remained unmatched. Per the germline V gene, CDR1 is SGDLS and CDR2 is YYNGEE. This CDR3 is built from 15 residues. CDR3 sequence reads: CASSVRPGQGNEQFF. The DNA of the CDR3 is TGTGCCAGCAGCGTTCGCCCGGGACAGGGCAATGAGCAGTTCTTC.

In its sample, this clonotype was seen a few times. The rearrangement uses TRBV5-1 and TRBJ1-2; no firm D call. The CDR3 length is 13 residues. Between the trimmed V and J ends, which lost 0 bases and 4 bases, there was a span of 7 bases. Germline-derived CDR1 and CDR2 are SGHRS and YFSETQ. CDR3 bases: TGCGCCAGCAGCTTGGCCGAGATCTATGGCTACACCTTC. Its protein is CASSLAEIYGYTF.

V is TRBV7-3 and J is TRBJ2-7; D uncertain. Germline assignment: CDR1 SGHTA and CDR2 FQGTGA. Trimming stripped 2 bases from V and 6 bases from J, with 8 bases between. The CDR3 covers 12 residues. CDR3 DNA: TGTGCCAGCAGCTTACCACCTGGCGAGCAGTACTTC. Translating gives CASSLPPGEQYF.

There are a few counts of this clonotype. The chain joins TRBV29-1 to TRBJ2-2, with TRBD1 matching 10 bases. There are 17 residues in the CDR3. J was trimmed by 3 bases and V by 6 bases; bases with no gene match: 13. CDR1 and CDR2 (germline): SQVTM, ANQGSEA. The CDR3 loop reads CSVAGTGELQDTGELFF. CDR3 DNA sequence: TGCAGCGTGGCCGGGACAGGGGAGCTTCAGGACACCGGGGAGCTGTTTTTT.

This clonotype came up many times. The chain joins TRBV6-6 to TRBJ2-2, with D unclear. From germline, CDR1 is MNHNY and CDR2 SVGAGI (reference sequence). The CDR3 runs 13 residues. V was clipped by 2 bases and J by 6 bases, with 7 bases between them. The CDR3 region has the DNA TGTGCCAGCAGTTACGCCAGCGCCGGGGAGCTGTTTTTT. Its protein is CASSYASAGELFF.

V gene TRBV7-8 combines with J gene TRBJ2-1, with TRBD2 matching 10 bases. V was pared by 2 bases and J by 8 bases, with 6 bases of the junction left unmatched. Per germline, CDR1 SGHVS and CDR2 FQNEAQ. The CDR3 sequence is 15 residues long. CDR3 DNA: TGTGCCAGCAGCTTAAGCGGGAGGGCCTTACATGAGCAGTTCTTC. Encoded protein: CASSLSGRALHEQFF.

In this sample, this clonotype turned up many times. The chain couples TRBV7-9 to TRBJ2-7; possibly TRBD1 or TRBD2 for D (7 bases each). The V end lost 0 bases, the J end lost 3 bases, and 12 bases lay between the germline ends. Germline V gene lookup returns CDR1 SEHNR and CDR2 FQNEAQ (reference sequence). CDR3 length: 15 residues. The CDR3 spells CASSLARGTDYEQYF. The CDR3 DNA is TGTGCCAGCAGCTTAGCGCGGGGGACAGACTACGAGCAGTACTTC.

The sample holds many counts of this clonotype. The chain carries TRBV7-7 and TRBJ2-3; perhaps TRBD1 as D (5 bases). The germline gives CDR1 SSHAT, CDR2 FNYEAQ (reference sequence). V was pared by 4 bases and J by 4 bases, with 9 bases between. The CDR3 runs to 13 residues. The CDR3 sequence: CASSSSGSDTQYF. The DNA for the CDR3 is TGTGCCAGCAGCTCCTCAGGGTCAGATACGCAGTATTTT.

This clonotype appeared many times. The V call is TRBV27, the J call TRBJ1-2; possibly TRBD1 for D (5 bases). The CDR3 is made up of 14 amino acids. The germline V gene encodes CDR1 MNHEY and CDR2 SMNVEV (reference sequence). The V end was cut by 3 bases, the J end by 4 bases, with 12 bases between. CDR3 sequence (DNA): TGTGCCAGCAGTTTGGGGCGGCAGGGCTATGGCTACACCTTC. Translated: CASSLGRQGYGYTF.

This clonotype was detected many times. The V and J genes are TRBV6-6 and TRBJ2-1; 8 bases are shared with TRBD2. The CDR3 has 14 amino acids. V lost 0 bases and J lost 8; bases outside the gene matches: 3. Germline V gene data show CDR1 as MNHNY and CDR2 as SVGAGI (reference sequence). The CDR3 protein is CASSYSSGSDEQFF. Here the CDR3 DNA reads TGTGCCAGCAGTTACTCGAGCGGGAGCGATGAGCAGTTCTTC.

Note on this clonotype: A much larger clone differs by one base, so this may be a read error. The rearrangement links TRBV19 to TRBJ1-4; 8 bases are shared with TRBD1. The CDR3 totals 15 residues. The V gene's germline CDR1 is LNHDA and CDR2 SQIVND (reference sequence). Unmatched junction bases numbered 19, after V lost 7 bases and J lost 15 bases. The CDR3 DNA reads as TGTGCCAGTACCGGGCATTCCGGGACAGGTGGAATGGTGTTTTTT. Translation: CASTGHSGTGGMVFF. The full variable domain, rest sourced from reference TRBV19 and TRBJ1-4, is DGGITQSPKYLFRKEGQNVTLSCEQNLNHDAMYWYRQDPGQGLRLIYYSQIVNDFQKGDIAEGYSVSREKKESFPLTVTSAQKNPTAFYLCASTGHSGTGGMVFFGSGTQLSVL.

This clonotype was observed a handful of times. A read error may be the cause here, since a much bigger clone is one base away. The chain couples TRBV28 to TRBJ1-5; D is uncertain. Germline V gene lookup returns CDR1 MDHEN and CDR2 SYDVKM. The CDR3 is 11 residues long. The CDR3 protein is CASSLGQPRHF. CDR3 nucleotide sequence: TGTGCCAGCAGTTTGGGTCAGCCCCGGCATTTT.

This clonotype came up many times. V gene TRBV6-2 or TRBV6-3 combines with J gene TRBJ2-1; D call uncertain. The CDR3 has 14 residues. V gave up 2 bases and J gave up 0 bases, with 5 bases separating them. Germline V gene lookup returns CDR1 MNHEY and CDR2 SVGEGT. The CDR3 DNA is TGTGCCAGCAGTTACGAGAGCTCCTACAATGAGCAGTTCTTC. Protein product: CASSYESSYNEQFF.

This clonotype was observed a handful of times. The gene calls are TRBV29-1 and TRBJ1-1; no clear D gene. V lost 7 bases to trimming and J lost 0 bases, with 3 bases between them. Germline lookup yields CDR1 SQVTM and CDR2 ANQGSEA. The CDR3 contains 10 residues. The CDR3 coding sequence is TGCAGCGGGCTGAACACTGAAGCTTTCTTT. Its protein is CSGLNTEAFF.

As concerns this clonotype: Being one base from a much bigger clone, this may be a read error. The V gene is TRBV11-3, the J gene TRBJ2-7; D is uncertain. CDR3 length: 13 amino acids. Germline loops: CDR1 SGHNT, CDR2 YENEEA. The CDR3 loop is CTSSLSLGTEQYF. The CDR3 DNA reads as TGTACCAGCAGCTTAAGTTTGGGAACCGAGCAGTACTTC.

This clonotype came up once. A read error may account for a junction end that differs from germline. The chain employs TRBV7-7 and TRBJ2-3; D is uncertain. The CDR3 is made up of 16 amino acids. Germline-derived CDR1 and CDR2 are SSHAT and FNYEAQ (reference sequence). The CDR3 DNA sequence: TGTGCTAGCAGCTTAGGGTATAACGGAGTCACAGATAAGCAGTATTTT. Its translation: CASSLGYNGVTDKQYF.

This clonotype was counted only a few times. The rearrangement uses TRBV5-5 and TRBJ2-1, with D perhaps given as TRBD1 or TRBD2 (6 bases each). From germline, CDR1 is SGHKS and CDR2 YYEKEE (reference sequence). Trimming shortened V by 0 bases and J by 0 bases, and 10 bases separated the two germline ends. The CDR3 covers 16 residues. The CDR3 DNA is TGTGCCAGCAGCTTGGCGGGGGCTAGCTCCTACAATGAGCAGTTCTTC. Translation: CASSLAGASSYNEQFF.

Remarks on this clonotype: The junction departs from the called germline gene at one end, perhaps through a read error. The genes are TRBV18 and TRBJ2-1; possible D gene TRBD1, 6 bases. CDR3 length equals 13 residues. Germline CDR1 reads KGHSH; CDR2 reads LQKENI. The CDR3 sequence: CASSLQGYNERFF. The CDR3 DNA follows: TGTGCCAGCTCACTACAGGGTTACAATGAGCGGTTCTTC.

This clonotype was found many times. In DNA form, the CDR3 reads TGCGCCAGCAGCCCACGGGGCAGCCGCACAGATACGCAGTATTTT. It yields the protein CASSPRGSRTDTQYF. The chain employs TRBV4-1 and TRBJ2-3; D may correspond to TRBD1 or TRBD2 (5 bases each). The V gene's germline CDR1 is MGHRA and CDR2 YSYEKL. The CDR3 is 15 residues long. V gave up 4 bases and J gave up 1 base, with 12 bases separating them.

Points on this clonotype: Given a much more abundant clone one base away, this may be a read error. The CDR3 ends on some other residue instead of the conserved phenylalanine or tryptophan, so this is likely a read error. This chain links TRBV20-1 with TRBJ2-7, with 7 bases identical to TRBD1. Germline CDR1 is DFQATT and CDR2 is SNEGSKA (reference sequence). The CDR3 runs to 15 residues. V was pared by 3 bases and J by 2 bases, with 10 bases of the junction left unmatched. The CDR3 here is CSASLGTGEAYEQYS. The CDR3 DNA sequence: TGCAGTGCTAGTTTAGGTACAGGGGAAGCCTACGAGCAGTACTCC.

This clonotype was seen at least ten times. The chain carries TRBV3-1 and TRBJ1-2, with TRBD1 matching over 8 bases. Germline CDR1 is LGHDT and CDR2 is YNNKEL (reference sequence). Trimming cost V 4 bases and J 3 bases; bases outside gene matches: 7. CDR3 length: 15 amino acids. In nucleotides, the CDR3 is TGTGCCAGCAGCCCCCGCGGGACAGGTTACTATGGCTACACCTTC. This translates into CASSPRGTGYYGYTF.

This clonotype was picked up many times. The genes are TRBV3-1 and TRBJ2-7, with D perhaps TRBD2 (5 bases). V was cut by 4 bases and J by 2 bases, with 18 bases left in between. Germline assignment: CDR1 LGHDT and CDR2 YNNKEL (reference sequence). This CDR3 has 16 amino acids. CDR3 sequence (DNA): TGTGCCAGCAGCCCGCGACGGACCCGAGCGGCCTACGAGCAGTACTTC. It specifies CASSPRRTRAAYEQYF.

Of note for this clonotype: A read error is possible here, since a much larger clone lies one base away. The V and J genes are TRBV3-1 and TRBJ2-7, with 9 nucleotides matching TRBD2. Germline values: CDR1 LGHDT, CDR2 YNNKEL (reference sequence). The CDR3 has 18 amino acids. After removal of 3 bases from V and 7 bases from J, the junction contained 19 bases not matched to a gene. This CDR3 reads CASSHPLGSGSVHREQYF. The CDR3 region has the DNA TGTGCCAGCAGCCACCCCCTTGGTAGCGGGAGCGTTCATCGGGAGCAGTACTTC.

In regard to this clonotype: Possible read error: a much larger clone is one base away. The conserved phenylalanine or tryptophan is not found at the CDR3 terminus, so this likely reflects a read error. This sequence joins TRBV28 and TRBJ2-1, with 14 bases identical to TRBD2. The germline V gene has CDR1 MDHEN and CDR2 SYDVKM. V was clipped by 7 bases and J by 4 bases; unmatched bases: 15. The CDR3 has 19 residues. This chain's CDR3 is CASMTPGLAGVGPYNEQFL. CDR3 DNA sequence: TGTGCCAGCATGACTCCGGGACTAGCGGGAGTAGGCCCTTACAATGAGCAGTTCCTC.

On this clonotype: This clone may be a read error of a much larger clone one base away. The V and J genes are TRBV20-1 and TRBJ2-1, with D perhaps TRBD2 (6 bases). CDR1 and CDR2 (germline): DFQATT, SNEGSKA (reference sequence). This CDR3 has 20 residues. Trimming shortened V by 3 bases and J by 2 bases, and 29 bases separated the two germline ends. CDR3 loop: CSARSPRGSGGGSPYNEQFF. The CDR3 DNA reads TGCAGTGCTAGGTCCCCCCGGGGTAGCGGTGGTGGAAGCCCCTACAATGAGCAGTTCTTC.

At least ten counts were recorded for this clonotype. The V and J genes are TRBV4-1 and TRBJ2-6; weak D call: TRBD1 (5 bases). This CDR3 is 16 amino acids long. V gave up 3 bases and J gave up 0 bases, with 9 bases separating them. Germline V gene data show CDR1 as MGHRA and CDR2 as YSYEKL. The CDR3 region is CASSQRQSSGANVLTF. As DNA, the CDR3 is TGCGCCAGCAGCCAGAGACAGAGCTCTGGGGCCAACGTCCTGACTTTC.

The sample holds many counts of this clonotype. V usage is TRBV19 and J usage is TRBJ1-1, with D possibly being TRBD1 (6 bases). The length of the CDR3 is 16 residues. V was shortened by 6 bases and J by 0 bases, with 17 bases between the two germline ends. CDR1 LNHDA and CDR2 SQIVND come from the germline V gene (reference sequence). CDR3 region: CASSLGGRALNTEAFF. CDR3 nucleotide sequence: TGTGCCAGTAGCCTGGGGGGCAGGGCCCTGAACACTGAAGCTTTCTTT. The full variable domain, its missing parts supplied by reference TRBV19 and TRBJ1-1, is DGGITQSPKYLFRKEGQNVTLSCEQNLNHDAMYWYRQDPGQGLRLIYYSQIVNDFQKGDIAEGYSVSREKKESFPLTVTSAQKNPTAFYLCASSLGGRALNTEAFFGQGTRLTVV.

V gene TRBV19 combines with J gene TRBJ2-1; 7 bases are shared with TRBD2. Germline CDR1 reads LNHDA; CDR2 reads SQIVND (reference sequence). CDR3 size: 13 residues. V lost 6 bases, J lost 6 bases, and 5 bases stayed unmatched. CDR3 sequence (DNA): TGTGCCAGTAGATTGAGCGGGGCCAATGAGCAGTTCTTC. Encoded protein: CASRLSGANEQFF.

This clonotype was seen many times. V gene TRBV7-9 combines with J gene TRBJ2-5; a possible D gene is TRBD2 (6 bases). CDR1 is SEHNR, CDR2 FQNEAQ, per germline (reference sequence). Trimming took 4 bases from V and 2 from J, leaving 11 bases between them. This CDR3 is 14 amino acids long. The CDR3 is CASSSRDFQETQYF. The CDR3 DNA sequence: TGTGCCAGCAGCTCAAGGGACTTTCAAGAGACCCAGTACTTC. Full variable domain (remainder filled in from reference TRBV7-9 and TRBJ2-5): DTGVSQNPRHKITKRGQNVTFRCDPISEHNRLYWYRQTLGQGPEFLTYFQNEAQLEKSRLLSDRFSAERPKGSFSTLEIQRTEQGDSAMYLCASSSRDFQETQYFGPGTRLLVL.